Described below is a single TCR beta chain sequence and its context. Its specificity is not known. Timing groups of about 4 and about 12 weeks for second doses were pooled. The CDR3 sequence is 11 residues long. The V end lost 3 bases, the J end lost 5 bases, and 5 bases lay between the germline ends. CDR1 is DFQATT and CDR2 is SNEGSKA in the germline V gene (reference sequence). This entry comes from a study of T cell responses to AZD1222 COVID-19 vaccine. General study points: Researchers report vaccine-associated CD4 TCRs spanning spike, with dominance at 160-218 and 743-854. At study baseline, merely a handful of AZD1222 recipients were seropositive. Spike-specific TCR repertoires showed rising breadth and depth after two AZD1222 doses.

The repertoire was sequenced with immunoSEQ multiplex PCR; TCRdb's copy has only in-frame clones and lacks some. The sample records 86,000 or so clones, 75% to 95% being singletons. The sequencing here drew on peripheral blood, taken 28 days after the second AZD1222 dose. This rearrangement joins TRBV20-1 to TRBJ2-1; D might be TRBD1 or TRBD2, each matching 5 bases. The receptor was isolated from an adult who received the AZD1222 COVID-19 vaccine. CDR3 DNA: TGCAGTGCTAGGGGGGACAATGAGCAGTTCTTC. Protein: CSARGDNEQFF.